This T cell receptor (beta chain) is drawn from a study of shared clonotypes between healthy human individuals. Broader study findings: Apart from blood, nothing was sampled; tissue repertoires likely differ.

For this clone: What it recognizes is unknown.

A CD45RA-negative memory subset and a CD45RA+ naive subset were separated from the CD4+ cells. Data came from immunoSEQ multiplex PCR; TCRdb stores just in-frame clones and leaves some out. The repertoire holds over a million clones, with about 75% as singletons. This sequence originates from a man between 18 and 29 years old in good health. The sample taken for sequencing was memory CD4+ T cells sorted from blood. Subset denoted: CD45RA-negative fraction.

CDR3 sequence (DNA): TGTGCCAGCAGCTCGTCAGGGCGGTCCTATAATTCACCCCTCCACTTT. Translating gives CASSSSGRSYNSPLHF. V usage is TRBV7-9 and J usage is TRBJ1-6, with a tentative D call TRBD1 (5 bases). Germline loops: CDR1 SEHNR, CDR2 FQNEAQ (reference sequence). The V end was cut by 4 bases, the J end by 1 base, with 11 bases between. The CDR3 is made up of 16 amino acids.